The rows below give T cell receptor beta chains drawn from one sample of a study of somatic mutations in cytotoxic T cells in rheumatoid arthritis. The table came from immunoSEQ multiplex PCR; TCRdb's copy has only in-frame clones and leaves some out. This table holds some 20,000 clones, 70% to 75% found once. The sequencing input was CD8+ T cells sorted from blood. These TCRs come from a woman in her sixties or seventies in good health. CDR3s include the opening cysteine and the closing phenylalanine or tryptophan. The D gene is left open where the match is weak. Clone size is not always given. Where it is, it says once, few, many or a class for expanded clones.

D	V	size	J	DNA	CDR3
NA	TRBV7-8	NA	TRBJ1-2	TGTGCCAGCAGCCACTCCGGGACGGCTAACTATGGCTACACCTTC	CASSHSGTANYGYTF
NA	TRBV7-9	NA	TRBJ2-1	TGTGCCAGCAGCTCGGGTCCCAACTCCTACAATGAGCAGTTCTTC	CASSSGPNSYNEQFF
NA	TRBV14	NA	TRBJ1-6	TGTGCCAGCAGCCAAGAGAGTCCAAGGGATTCACCCCTCCACTTT	CASSQESPRDSPLHF
TRBD1	TRBV6-5	NA	TRBJ2-7	TGTGCCAGCAGTTACGGGACAGGAATCTCCTACGAGCAGTACTTC	CASSYGTGISYEQYF
NA	TRBV30	NA	TRBJ1-2	TGTGCCTGGAGTGTACCTGGTGGCTACACCTTC	CAWSVPGGYTF
NA	TRBV11-2	NA	TRBJ1-1	TGTGCCAGCAGCCAAGGGAACACTGAAGCTTTCTTT	CASSQGNTEAFF
TRBD1	TRBV6-5	NA	TRBJ2-2	TGTGCCAGCAGTTACTCAGCAGGGGGCGATACCGGGGAGCTGTTTTTT	CASSYSAGGDTGELFF
TRBD2	TRBV27	NA	TRBJ2-7	TGTGCCACACGTCCGGGACTAGCGAGCTACGAGCAGTACTTC	CATRPGLASYEQYF
TRBD2	TRBV9	NA	TRBJ2-1	TGTGCCAGCAGCGCACCGACTAGCGGGGGGTACAATGAGCAGTTCTTC	CASSAPTSGGYNEQFF
NA	TRBV7-9	few	TRBJ1-3	TGTGCCAGCAGCTCCCGGGGTCCCCTTAACACCATATATTTT	CASSSRGPLNTIYF
NA	TRBV19	NA	TRBJ2-7	TGTGCCAGTACTCCGGGGGTCTCCTACGAGCAGTACTTC	CASTPGVSYEQYF
NA	TRBV2	NA	TRBJ1-1	TGTGCCAGCAGGGGGACTCGGAACACTGAAGCTTTCTTT	CASRGTRNTEAFF
NA	TRBV15	few	TRBJ1-2	TGTGCCACCAGCAGAGTCGACAGCAGCTATGGCTACACCTTC	CATSRVDSSYGYTF
NA	TRBV7-9	few	TRBJ2-7	TGTGCCAGCAGCTCGCAGGGGCCCCTGAGGGAGCAGTACTTC	CASSSQGPLREQYF
NA	TRBV27	NA	TRBJ1-2	TGTGCCAGCAGTTTCCAGGGGTCGGGTGGCTACACCTTC	CASSFQGSGGYTF
NA	TRBV9	few	TRBJ1-2	TGTGCCAGCAGCGTAACTTTGAACTATGGCTACACCTTC	CASSVTLNYGYTF
TRBD2	TRBV11-2	few	TRBJ2-1	TGTGCCAGCAGCCGTCCCGGGACTAGCGGGTACTCCTACAATGAGCAGTTCTTC	CASSRPGTSGYSYNEQFF
NA	TRBV10-3	NA	TRBJ2-7	TGTGCCACAACGTTTGGAGGGCCCAGCTACGAGCAGTACTTC	CATTFGGPSYEQYF
NA	TRBV4-1	NA	TRBJ2-1	TGCGCCAGCAGCCAAGAGCCCACAGCAAGCTCCTACAATGAGCAGTTCTTC	CASSQEPTASSYNEQFF
TRBD1	TRBV10-3	NA	TRBJ2-2	TGTGCCATCAGTGAGTCTGCTGGACAGGGGTCCGGGGAGCTGTTTTTT	CAISESAGQGSGELFF
TRBD2	TRBV6-1	NA	TRBJ2-7	TGTGCCAGCAGTGATTGGGGTCTTAGCGGGAGGGTCTACGAGCAGTACTTC	CASSDWGLSGRVYEQYF
TRBD1	TRBV5-5	NA	TRBJ2-7	TGTGCCAGCAGCGCCTCCGGGACAGGAGCCTACGAGCAGTACTTC	CASSASGTGAYEQYF
TRBD1	TRBV27	NA	TRBJ1-5	TGTGCCAGCAGTCCGGGACAGAGTAATCAGCCCCAGCATTTT	CASSPGQSNQPQHF
TRBD1	TRBV5-8	NA	TRBJ2-7	TGTGCCGCCCCGAACAGGGGAATCACCTACGAGCAGTACTTC	CAAPNRGITYEQYF
TRBD2	TRBV27	NA	TRBJ2-7	TGTGCCAGCAGTTTCCCCGCCGGATTCTCGGGAGGGCTTCCCTACGAGCAGTACTTC	CASSFPAGFSGGLPYEQYF
TRBD2	TRBV12-5	NA	TRBJ2-7	TGTGCTAGTGGCCTCCCCTCGCGCGGGAGGGCCTACGAGCAGTACTTC	CASGLPSRGRAYEQYF
NA	TRBV2	NA	TRBJ2-7	TGTGCCAGCAGTGAACTGGTCTCCCGGCCCCACGAGCAGTACTTC	CASSELVSRPHEQYF
NA	TRBV19	few	TRBJ1-1	TGTGCCAGTAGGGGAGGGGACATGAACACTGAAGCTTTCTTT	CASRGGDMNTEAFF
NA	TRBV28	NA	TRBJ2-7	TGTGCCAGCAGTTTATCCGCAGGGGGGTACGAGCAGTACTTC	CASSLSAGGYEQYF
TRBD1	TRBV5-4	NA	TRBJ2-7	TGTGCCAGCAGCCCCGGGACAGGGGGATCTTACGAGCAGTACTTC	CASSPGTGGSYEQYF
TRBD1	TRBV6-1	NA	TRBJ1-5	TGTGCCATACACGGGACAGGGTTTGATCAGCCCCAGCATTTT	CAIHGTGFDQPQHF
TRBD2	TRBV5-4	NA	TRBJ2-7	TGTGCCAGCAGGGGGGGGGACGAGCAGTACTTC	CASRGGDEQYF
NA	TRBV5-1	NA	TRBJ2-7	TGCGCCAGCAGCACTACAGGGATAAGCTCCTACGAGCAGTACTTC	CASSTTGISSYEQYF
NA	TRBV5-1	NA	TRBJ2-7	TGCGCCAGCCGGGACCTCAGCTACGAGCAGTACTTC	CASRDLSYEQYF
NA	TRBV7-7	few	TRBJ2-7	TGTGCCAGCAGCTTAGGAGATGATTCCTACGAGCAGTACTTC	CASSLGDDSYEQYF
NA	TRBV29-1	NA	TRBJ2-7	TGCAGCGTTGTCTCGCGGTTTAACGAGCAGTACTTC	CSVVSRFNEQYF